The 2 T cell receptor beta chains reported below all come from one sample, sequenced in a study of vaccination effects on CD4 cells after COVID-19. For these receptors, no antigen is known. Under the ViraFEST assay, PBMC were stimulated with viral peptide pools so that antigen-specific CD4+ T cells expanded. Sequencing was performed afterwards. When around 10 days of culture had elapsed, CD4+ T cells were isolated. Absence of prior SARS-CoV-2 infection characterized the vaccine recipients, who showed negative nucleocapsid antibodies. The data were produced by immunoSEQ multiplex PCR, yet TCRdb's version contains in-frame clones alone and is incomplete. Of 35,000 to 50,000 clones listed, 55% to 75% were seen once; the top ten hold roughly 26%. The source was CD4+ T cells from PBMCs cultured with HCoV-OC43 spike peptides, collected before COVID-19 vaccination. Noted subset: HCoV-OC43 spike overlapping peptide pool stimulation. The receptors originated from a human donor who received a COVID-19 vaccine.

This clone was counted between two and nine times. The V call is TRBV18, the J call TRBJ1-3; D is ambiguous. The V and J ends lost 2 bases and 0 bases respectively, with 8 bases between them. Germline CDR1 KGHSH, CDR2 LQKENI. This CDR3 spans 15 amino acids. The CDR3 loop is CASSPFESSGNTIYF. The CDR3 DNA reads as TGTGCCAGCTCACCATTCGAGAGCTCTGGAAACACCATATATTTT.

This clone was detected a few times. This sequence joins TRBV28 and TRBJ1-3; D possibly corresponds to TRBD1 (6 bases). Trimming pared 6 bases from V and 1 base from J, leaving 28 bases between. The CDR3 is 20 amino acids. CDR1 is MDHEN, CDR2 SYDVKM, per germline. The CDR3 DNA follows: TGTGCCAGCAGGAAGAGGACAGATCTCCGGTCGATCCCTTCTGGAAACACCATATATTTT. Translation gives CASRKRTDLRSIPSGNTIYF.